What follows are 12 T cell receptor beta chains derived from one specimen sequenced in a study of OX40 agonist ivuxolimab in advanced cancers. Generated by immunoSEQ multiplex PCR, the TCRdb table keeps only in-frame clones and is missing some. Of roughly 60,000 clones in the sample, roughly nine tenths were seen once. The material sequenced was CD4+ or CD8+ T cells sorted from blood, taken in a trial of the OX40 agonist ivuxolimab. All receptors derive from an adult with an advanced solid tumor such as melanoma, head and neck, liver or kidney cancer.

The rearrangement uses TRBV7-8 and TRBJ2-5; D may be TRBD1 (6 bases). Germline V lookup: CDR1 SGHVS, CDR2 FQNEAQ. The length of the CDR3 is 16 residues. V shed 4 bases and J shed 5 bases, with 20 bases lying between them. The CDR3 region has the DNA TGTGCCAGCAGCTCAGGGGCACAGGTTAGGATCGAGACCCAGTACTTC. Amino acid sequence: CASSSGAQVRIETQYF.

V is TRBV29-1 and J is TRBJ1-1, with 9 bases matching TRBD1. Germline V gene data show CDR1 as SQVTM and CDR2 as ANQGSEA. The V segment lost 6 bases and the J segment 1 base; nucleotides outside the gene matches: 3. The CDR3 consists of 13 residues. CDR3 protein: CSVGQGTNTEAFF. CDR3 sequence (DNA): TGCAGCGTAGGACAGGGGACGAACACTGAAGCTTTCTTT. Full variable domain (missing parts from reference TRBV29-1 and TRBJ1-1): SAVISQKPSRDICQRGTSLTIQCQVDSQVTMMFWYRQQPGQSLTLIATANQGSEATYESGFVIDKFPISRPNLTFSTLTVSNMSPEDSSIYLCSVGQGTNTEAFFGQGTRLTVV.

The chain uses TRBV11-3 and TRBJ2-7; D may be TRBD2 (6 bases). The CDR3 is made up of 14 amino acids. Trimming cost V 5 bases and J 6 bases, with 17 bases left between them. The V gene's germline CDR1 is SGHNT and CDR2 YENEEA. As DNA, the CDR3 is TGTGCCAGCAGCCCGGGGGAGGCAGCAGGCGAGCAGTACTTC. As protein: CASSPGEAAGEQYF.

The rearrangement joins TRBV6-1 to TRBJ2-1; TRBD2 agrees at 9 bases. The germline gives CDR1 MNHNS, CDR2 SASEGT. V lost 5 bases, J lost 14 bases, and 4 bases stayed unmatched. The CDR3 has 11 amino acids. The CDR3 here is CASSLAGPKFF. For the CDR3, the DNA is TGTGCCAGCAGTCTAGCGGGGCCTAAGTTCTTC.

CDR3: CASSQGLSGAGKGYTF. CDR3 sequence (DNA): TGCGCCAGCAGCCAAGGGTTATCGGGCGCAGGGAAGGGCTACACCTTC. The chain is built from TRBV4-1 and TRBJ1-2; the D gene is possibly TRBD1 (5 bases). The germline V gene has CDR1 MGHRA and CDR2 YSYEKL. V was clipped by 1 base and J by 8 bases, with 20 bases between them. The CDR3 extends over 16 amino acids.

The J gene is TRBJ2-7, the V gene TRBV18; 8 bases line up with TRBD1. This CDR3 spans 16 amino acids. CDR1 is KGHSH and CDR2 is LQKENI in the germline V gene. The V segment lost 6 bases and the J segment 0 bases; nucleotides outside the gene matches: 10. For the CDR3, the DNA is TGTGCCAGCTCGCAGGGGGCCGGGACAGCCTCCTACGAGCAGTACTTC. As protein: CASSQGAGTASYEQYF. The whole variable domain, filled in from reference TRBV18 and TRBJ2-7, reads NAGVMQNPRHLVRRRGQEARLRCSPMKGHSHVYWYRQLPEEGLKFMVYLQKENIIDESGMPKERFSAEFPKEGPSILRIQQVVRGDSAAYFCASSQGAGTASYEQYFGPGTRLTVT.

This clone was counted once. The CDR3 region has the DNA TGCGCCAGCAGCTTGGTGTCTAGCGGGGGCACAGATACGCAGTATTTT. Protein product: CASSLVSSGGTDTQYF. This chain connects TRBV5-1 to TRBJ2-3; 9 positions match TRBD2. Germline assignment: CDR1 SGHRS and CDR2 YFSETQ. The CDR3 contains 16 residues. The V segment lost 0 bases and the J segment 1 base; nucleotides outside the gene matches: 3.

The chain's CDR3 is CASSPTEFRSNTEAFF. The CDR3 DNA follows: TGCGCCAGCAGCCCGACAGAATTTAGATCCAACACTGAAGCTTTCTTT. The V gene is TRBV5-1, the J gene TRBJ1-1; D perhaps matches TRBD1 (5 bases). Germline V gene lookup returns CDR1 SGHRS and CDR2 YFSETQ. The CDR3 runs 16 residues. V shed 4 bases and J shed 2 bases, with 18 bases lying between them. Drawing the rest from reference TRBV5-1 and TRBJ1-1, the complete variable domain is KAGVTQTPRYLIKTRGQQVTLSCSPISGHRSVSWYQQTPGQGLQFLFEYFSETQRNKGNFPGRFSGRQFSNSRSEMNVSTLELGDSALYLCASSPTEFRSNTEAFFGQGTRLTVV.

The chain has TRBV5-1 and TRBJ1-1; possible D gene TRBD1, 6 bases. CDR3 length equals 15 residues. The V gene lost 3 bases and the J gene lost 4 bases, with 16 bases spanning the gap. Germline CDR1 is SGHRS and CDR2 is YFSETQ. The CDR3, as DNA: TGCGCCAGCAGCTCACCATCGGGGGGCGCCACTGAAGCTTTCTTT. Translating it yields CASSSPSGGATEAFF.

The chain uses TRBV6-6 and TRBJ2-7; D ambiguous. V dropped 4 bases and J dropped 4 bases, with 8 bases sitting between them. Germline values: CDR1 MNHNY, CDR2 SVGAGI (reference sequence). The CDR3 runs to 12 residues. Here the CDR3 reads CASSSQGYEQYF. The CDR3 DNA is TGTGCCAGCAGTTCGCAAGGGTACGAGCAGTACTTC.

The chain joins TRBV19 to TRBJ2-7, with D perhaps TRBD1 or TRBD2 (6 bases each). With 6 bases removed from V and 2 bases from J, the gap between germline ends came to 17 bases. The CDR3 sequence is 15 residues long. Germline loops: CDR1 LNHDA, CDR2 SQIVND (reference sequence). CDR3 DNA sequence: TGTGCCAGTAGGGTGAGCGGCGGGACAACCTACGAGCAGTACTTC. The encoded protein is CASRVSGGTTYEQYF.

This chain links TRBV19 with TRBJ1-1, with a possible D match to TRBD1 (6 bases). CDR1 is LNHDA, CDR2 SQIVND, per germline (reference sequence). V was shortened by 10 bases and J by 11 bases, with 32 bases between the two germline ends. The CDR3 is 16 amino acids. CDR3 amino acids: CATHGSGTQFRGMAFF. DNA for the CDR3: TGTGCCACTCATGGTTCCGGGACACAATTTAGGGGGATGGCTTTCTTT.